Following are 28 T cell receptor beta chains from one sample sequenced in a study of T-cell memory formation after mild COVID-19. One entry per CDR3 protein results from TCRdb running MiXCR on the 5' RACE reads. The sample carries a few hundred thousand distinct CDR3 sequences, under 30% recorded once. Sequencing input: PBMCs or a T cell subset sorted from them (not recorded which). Receptor source: an adult woman who had mild COVID-19 (a few samples of this study predate the infection). Cell type and time point are not known.

Only a few counts were recorded for this clonotype. The chain recombines TRBV6-6 with TRBJ2-7; 8 bases map to TRBD2. CDR1 is MNHNY, CDR2 SVGAGI, per germline (reference sequence). J gave up 4 bases and V 6 bases, and 5 bases lay outside the gene matches. This CDR3 is built from 13 residues. The CDR3 here is CASRFSGEYEQYF. DNA of the CDR3: TGTGCCAGCAGATTTAGCGGGGAGTACGAGCAGTACTTC.

The chain links TRBV4-1 to TRBJ1-1, with TRBD1 matching 10 bases. J lost 2 bases, V lost 0 bases, and 0 bases had no gene match. Germline CDR1 is MGHRA and CDR2 is YSYEKL. The CDR3 extends over 15 amino acids. The CDR3 DNA is TGCGCCAGCAGCCAAGAGACAGGGGGCAACACTGAAGCTTTCTTT. This translates into CASSQETGGNTEAFF.

This clonotype turned up a few times. This sequence joins TRBV6-5 and TRBJ1-4; D remains unclear. The CDR3 extends over 11 amino acids. The V gene's germline CDR1 is MNHEY and CDR2 SVGAGI. V gave up 2 bases and J gave up 8 bases, with 3 bases separating them. For the CDR3, the DNA is TGTGCCAGCAGTTACGACGAAAAACTGTTTTTT. Translating gives CASSYDEKLFF.

The rearrangement uses TRBV7-8 and TRBJ2-2, with 7 nucleotides matching TRBD2. The CDR3 is 14 residues long. CDR1 and CDR2 (germline): SGHVS, FQNEAQ. The ends lost 4 bases at V and 6 bases at J; junction bases unmatched: 5. Here the CDR3 DNA reads TGTGCCAGCAGCTCCCGGGGGGACGCCGGGGAGCTGTTTTTT. Amino acid sequence: CASSSRGDAGELFF.

The chain combines TRBV7-9 with TRBJ2-7; D gene unclear. This CDR3 comprises 12 residues. V lost 1 base to trimming and J lost 9 bases, with 10 bases between them. Germline loops: CDR1 SEHNR, CDR2 FQNEAQ (reference sequence). This chain's CDR3 is CASSLGQVGQYF. The CDR3 coding sequence is TGTGCCAGCAGCTTAGGGCAGGTCGGGCAGTACTTC.

This clonotype was seen more than once but under ten times. The chain recombines TRBV7-6 with TRBJ2-5; D is possibly TRBD2 (5 bases). Germline lookup yields CDR1 SGHVS and CDR2 FNYEAQ. This CDR3 has 14 residues. The ends were cut back, 4 bases at V and 5 bases at J, with 14 bases in the middle. CDR3 in DNA: TGTGCCAGCAGCTCCGGAGGCCCAGTGGAGACCCAGTACTTC. It specifies CASSSGGPVETQYF.

This chain uses TRBV9 with TRBJ2-2; D gene ambiguous. CDR3 size: 14 residues. Germline CDR1 and CDR2: SGDLS and YYNGEE. Trimming removed 5 bases at V and 1 base at J, with 9 bases between. In nucleotides, the CDR3 is TGTGCCAGCAGTGCCTTGGGGAACACCGGGGAGCTGTTTTTT. Residues: CASSALGNTGELFF.

The rearrangement joins TRBV6-5 to TRBJ1-6; TRBD1 might be the D (5 bases). This CDR3 spans 13 amino acids. Germline-derived CDR1 and CDR2 are MNHEY and SVGAGI. V lost 7 bases, J lost 8 bases, and 12 bases lay in between. The CDR3 loop is CASTFAGDSPLHF. The CDR3 DNA follows: TGTGCCAGCACCTTCGCGGGGGATTCACCCCTCCACTTT.

The gene calls are TRBV12-3 or TRBV12-4 and TRBJ2-1; 7 nucleotides align to TRBD1. The CDR3 runs to 14 residues. After removal of 5 bases from V and 4 bases from J, the junction contained 5 bases not matched to a gene. The CDR3 DNA follows: TGTGCCAGCAGTGGACAGGCCGGTTACAATGAGCAGTTCTTC. Translating it yields CASSGQAGYNEQFF.

In its sample, this clonotype was seen once. This sequence joins TRBV30 and TRBJ2-3; 7 nucleotides match TRBD2. The germline V gene has CDR1 GTSNPN and CDR2 SVGIG (reference sequence). The CDR3 extends over 16 amino acids. Germline trimming cut 2 bases from V and 0 bases from J; bases unmatched to any gene: 8. The chain's CDR3 is CAWSPSPGGSTDTQYF. The CDR3, as DNA: TGTGCCTGGAGTCCATCCCCCGGGGGGAGCACAGATACGCAGTATTTT.

The gene calls are TRBV11-2 and TRBJ2-7; D possibly corresponds to TRBD2 (5 bases). The CDR3 sequence is 19 residues long. Per germline, CDR1 SGHAT and CDR2 FQNNGV. The germline V and J ends were trimmed by 6 bases and 1 base, with 28 bases remaining between them. CDR3: CASRLLGSSGPRGSYEQYF. In DNA, the CDR3 is TGTGCCAGCAGATTATTGGGTTCATCCGGGCCCCGGGGATCCTACGAGCAGTACTTC.

The genes are TRBV7-9 and TRBJ1-1; D is unresolved. This CDR3 is built from 15 residues. V was clipped by 5 bases and J by 2 bases, with 15 bases between them. Germline CDR1 reads SEHNR; CDR2 reads FQNEAQ (reference sequence). This CDR3 reads CASSNVGHLNTEAFF. The CDR3 DNA reads TGTGCCAGCAGCAATGTGGGCCATTTAAACACTGAAGCTTTCTTT.

The table lists this clonotype with a count of one. The gene calls are TRBV7-9 and TRBJ2-7, with a possible D match to TRBD1 (6 bases). The CDR3 sequence is 14 residues long. The germline CDR1 and CDR2 sequences are SEHNR and FQNEAQ (reference sequence). The V gene lost 5 bases and the J gene lost 6 bases, with 17 bases spanning the gap. DNA of the CDR3: TGTGCCAGCAGCCCCGGACAGAGGGTCGGCGAGCAGTACTTC. Translation: CASSPGQRVGEQYF.

The chain has TRBV30 and TRBJ2-5, with 10 bases identical to TRBD2. Germline values: CDR1 GTSNPN, CDR2 SVGIG (reference sequence). After removal of 3 bases from V and 3 bases from J, the junction contained 4 bases not matched to a gene. The CDR3 sequence is 14 residues long. CDR3 region: CAWRGLAAKETQYF. CDR3 in DNA: TGTGCCTGGAGAGGACTAGCGGCAAAAGAGACCCAGTACTTC.

J is TRBJ1-2 and V is TRBV6-5; 9 nucleotides agree with TRBD1. The CDR3 has 17 residues. V dropped 0 bases and J dropped 7; count of bases not matched to a gene: 12. Germline CDR1 and CDR2: MNHEY and SVGAGI. The CDR3 is CASSYSLSGTGYGGYTF. The CDR3 DNA is TGTGCCAGCAGTTACTCCCTTTCCGGGACAGGGTATGGTGGCTACACCTTC.

V is TRBV4-1 and J is TRBJ2-5, with D perhaps matching TRBD2 (5 bases). The CDR3 extends over 15 amino acids. The germline gives CDR1 MGHRA, CDR2 YSYEKL. Trimming took 1 base from V and 1 from J, leaving 10 bases between them. CDR3 nucleotide sequence: TGCGCCAGCAGCCAAGCGGAGGCAGTCCAAGAGACCCAGTACTTC. It specifies CASSQAEAVQETQYF.

The sample holds many counts of this clonotype. This rearrangement joins TRBV29-1 to TRBJ1-2; D call uncertain. Per the germline V gene, CDR1 is SQVTM and CDR2 is ANQGSEA. V lost 2 bases and J lost 4, with 8 bases in between. This CDR3 has 12 residues. CDR3 amino acids: CSVESGGYGYTF. CDR3 nucleotides: TGCAGCGTTGAATCCGGTGGCTATGGCTACACCTTC. Using reference TRBV29-1 and TRBJ1-2 for the parts outside the CDR3, the full variable domain is SAVISQKPSRDICQRGTSLTIQCQVDSQVTMMFWYRQQPGQSLTLIATANQGSEATYESGFVIDKFPISRPNLTFSTLTVSNMSPEDSSIYLCSVESGGYGYTFGSGTRLTVV.

The chain links TRBV15 to TRBJ2-5; D not resolved. The CDR3 is 12 amino acids. The V gene lost 1 base and the J gene lost 4 bases, with 4 bases spanning the gap. CDR1 is LNHNV, CDR2 YYDKDF, per germline (reference sequence). The CDR3 protein is CATSRGGETQYF. DNA of the CDR3: TGTGCCACCAGCAGAGGGGGAGAGACCCAGTACTTC.

There are a few counts of this clonotype. V usage is TRBV5-5 and J usage is TRBJ2-3; 7 nucleotides agree with TRBD1. V was clipped by 4 bases and J by 3 bases; unmatched bases: 8. CDR3 size: 15 residues. The germline V gene has CDR1 SGHKS and CDR2 YYEKEE (reference sequence). The CDR3 reads CASSRRTGRTDTQYF. Here the CDR3 DNA reads TGTGCCAGCAGCCGCCGGACAGGACGGACAGATACGCAGTATTTT.

The table lists this clonotype with a few counts. In nucleotides, the CDR3 is TGTGCCAGCAATCAAGACAGTGAGCAGTTCTTC. It is translated as CASNQDSEQFF. V gene TRBV2 combines with J gene TRBJ2-1; weak D call: TRBD1 (5 bases). Trimming removed 7 bases from V and 9 bases from J, with 10 bases in between. The germline V gene has CDR1 SNHLY and CDR2 FYNNEI. The CDR3 is 11 residues long. The variable domain in full, with the rest retrieved from reference TRBV2 and TRBJ2-1, is EPEVTQTPSHQVTQMGQEVILRCVPISNHLYFYWYRQILGQKVEFLVSFYNNEISEKSEIFDDQFSVERPDGSNFTLKIRSTKLEDSAMYFCASNQDSEQFFGPGTRLTVL.

V and J are TRBV5-1 and TRBJ1-6, with a weak D call TRBD1 (5 bases). Per the germline V gene, CDR1 is SGHRS and CDR2 is YFSETQ. Trimming removed 6 bases from V and 9 bases from J, with 19 bases in between. The CDR3 is 15 amino acids. The CDR3 region is CASTPTGQGSSPLHF. The DNA for the CDR3 is TGCGCCAGCACCCCCACGGGGCAGGGAAGTTCACCCCTCCACTTT. The full variable domain, with the rest looked up from reference TRBV5-1 and TRBJ1-6, is KAGVTQTPRYLIKTRGQQVTLSCSPISGHRSVSWYQQTPGQGLQFLFEYFSETQRNKGNFPGRFSGRQFSNSRSEMNVSTLELGDSALYLCASTPTGQGSSPLHFGNGTRLTVT.

The chain employs TRBV7-9 and TRBJ2-3, with 9 bases identical to TRBD2. CDR1 is SEHNR, CDR2 FQNEAQ, per germline (reference sequence). With 7 bases clipped from V and 4 bases from J, the junction kept 12 bases outside the gene matches. The CDR3 contains 16 residues. The CDR3 reads CASIHGTSSIPDTQYF. CDR3 in DNA: TGTGCCAGCATCCATGGGACTAGCTCCATCCCAGATACGCAGTATTTT.

Only a few counts were recorded for this clonotype. The chain carries TRBV5-5 and TRBJ1-3, with D possibly being TRBD1 (6 bases). Per the germline V gene, CDR1 is SGHKS and CDR2 is YYEKEE (reference sequence). There are 15 residues in the CDR3. The germline V and J ends were trimmed by 0 bases and 2 bases, with 9 bases remaining between them. CDR3 residues: CASSLARGTGNTIYF. CDR3 DNA sequence: TGTGCCAGCAGCTTGGCCAGGGGCACTGGAAACACCATATATTTT.

This clonotype has a single count. The rearrangement uses TRBV3-1 and TRBJ2-5; TRBD1 aligns across 8 bases. J lost 5 bases, V lost 0 bases, and 8 bases had no gene match. This CDR3 comprises 16 residues. The germline V gene has CDR1 LGHDT and CDR2 YNNKEL (reference sequence). CDR3 in amino acids: CASSQDHRDRQETQYF. The CDR3 bases are TGTGCCAGCAGCCAAGATCATAGGGACAGGCAGGAGACCCAGTACTTC.

The V and J genes are TRBV12-5 and TRBJ2-4; 8 positions agree with TRBD2. After removal of 5 bases from V and 9 bases from J, the junction contained 12 bases not matched to a gene. In germline, CDR1 is LGHNT, CDR2 FRNRAP. The length of the CDR3 is 15 residues. The CDR3 DNA follows: TGTGCTAGTGGTGCCCGGGAGGGACTAGGTGCCATTCAGTACTTC. It specifies CASGAREGLGAIQYF.

The chain is built from TRBV7-6 and TRBJ2-7; maybe TRBD1 (6 bases). The V end lost 1 base, the J end lost 5 bases, and 21 bases lay between the germline ends. Germline CDR1 and CDR2: SGHVS and FNYEAQ. There are 17 residues in the CDR3. The CDR3, as DNA: TGTGCCAGCAGCTTAGAACCGGCCAGGGGCGCTATTCACGAGCAGTACTTC. This codes for CASSLEPARGAIHEQYF.

This clonotype was found a few times. The chain links TRBV30 to TRBJ2-2, with 7 nucleotides matching TRBD1. V shed 2 bases and J 4 bases; nucleotides not matched to a gene: 10. Germline V gives CDR1 GTSNPN, CDR2 SVGIG (reference sequence). CDR3 length: 16 amino acids. CDR3 residues: CAWSPRTGKITGELFF. DNA for the CDR3: TGTGCCTGGAGTCCCCGGACAGGAAAAATCACCGGGGAGCTGTTTTTT.

The CDR3 spells CSARGDRTDTQYF. The CDR3 DNA is TGCAGTGCTCGAGGAGACCGCACAGATACGCAGTATTTT. The V gene is TRBV20-1, the J gene TRBJ2-3; no definite D call. Germline CDR1 DFQATT, CDR2 SNEGSKA (reference sequence). The germline V and J ends were trimmed by 5 bases and 1 base, with 10 bases remaining between them. This CDR3 comprises 13 residues.